Presented here are 20 T cell receptor beta chains from one specimen sequenced in a study of metastatic and nonmetastatic thyroid tumors. TCRdb re-called the PCR reads through MiXCR. The sample has 50,000 to 70,000 clones; 4% to 4.5% are singletons. Each patient came to thyroid surgery without any prior treatment (of any kind). Sequencing was performed on blood. The receptors were gathered from a female donor with papillary thyroid cancer or a benign thyroid nodule (not recorded which). Some clones in this sample may be carry-over from other donors' samples.

This clone has more than one count but fewer than ten. This sequence joins TRBV7-9 and TRBJ2-1, with a tentative D call TRBD2 (5 bases). Trimming took off 4 bases at V and 9 bases at J, with 19 bases between the two ends. There are 15 residues in the CDR3. Per germline, CDR1 SEHNR and CDR2 FQNEAQ (reference sequence). The CDR3 DNA reads TGTGCCAGCAGCTCCACACCCCGGGGAGTCGGTGAGCAGTTCTTC. Amino acids: CASSSTPRGVGEQFF.

This clone was counted only a few times. This sequence joins TRBV6-2 or TRBV6-3 and TRBJ2-3, with 8 bases matching TRBD2. V dropped 0 bases and J dropped 8; count of bases not matched to a gene: 10. Germline CDR1 and CDR2: MNHEY and SVGEGT. The CDR3 consists of 16 residues. The CDR3 sequence: CASSYSSASGWGTQYF. The CDR3 DNA is TGTGCCAGCAGTTACTCGAGTGCTAGCGGGTGGGGTACGCAGTATTTT.

As to this clone: Sequence at one end of the junction differs from germline and may be a read error. This chain joins TRBV5-1 and TRBJ2-2, with a possible D match to TRBD2 (6 bases). Germline V gives CDR1 SGHRS, CDR2 YFSETQ. The CDR3 spans 16 residues. This CDR3 reads CASSLVAGSVTGELSF. CDR3 in DNA: TGCGCCAGCAGCTTGGTCGCGGGGTCCGTCACCGGGGAGCTGTCTTTT.

This clone has more than one count but fewer than ten. J is TRBJ1-2 and V is TRBV12-3 or TRBV12-4; the D gene is possibly TRBD1 (5 bases). This CDR3 comprises 13 residues. The V and J ends lost 5 bases and 6 bases respectively, with 13 bases between them. CDR3 loop: CASSLLGTDGYTF. The DNA for the CDR3 is TGTGCCAGCAGTCTCCTCGGGACGGATGGCTACACCTTC.

This clone has more than one count but fewer than ten. This may arise from a read error, as a much more abundant clone is one base away. The chain joins TRBV4-1 to TRBJ1-2; 12 bases map to TRBD1. CDR1 and CDR2 from the germline V gene are MGHRA and YSYEKL. J lost 0 bases, V lost 0 bases, and 5 bases had no gene match. The CDR3 runs to 18 residues. CDR3 protein: CASSQERDRGLPNYGYTF. DNA for the CDR3: TGCGCCAGCAGCCAAGAAAGGGACAGGGGGCTACCTAACTATGGCTACACCTTC.

Comments on this clone: Sequence at one end of the junction differs from germline and may be a read error. The gene calls are TRBV20-1 and TRBJ1-2; 7 nucleotides agree with TRBD1. The CDR3 is 13 amino acids. Germline CDR1 DFQATT, CDR2 SNEGSKA (reference sequence). This CDR3 is CSAPTGRDGGYTF. DNA for the CDR3: TGCAGTGCCCCGACAGGGAGGGACGGTGGCTACACATTC.

The table lists this clone with a few counts. The chain uses TRBV5-4 and TRBJ2-1; TRBD2 aligns across 11 bases. Per the germline V gene, CDR1 is SGHNT and CDR2 is YYREEE (reference sequence). J gave up 10 bases and V 4 bases, and 13 bases lay outside the gene matches. This CDR3 spans 16 amino acids. Written as DNA, the CDR3 is TGTGCCAGCAGCCCTAGGACTAGCGGGCCTCGTGGGGAGCAGTTCTTC. It yields the protein CASSPRTSGPRGEQFF.

The chain is built from TRBV20-1 and TRBJ2-1; 12 nucleotides line up with TRBD2. CDR3 length: 14 amino acids. Germline loops: CDR1 DFQATT, CDR2 SNEGSKA (reference sequence). J was trimmed by 4 bases and V by 6 bases; bases with no gene match: 4. The DNA for the CDR3 is TGCAGTGCCTCCGGACTAGCGGGATACAATGAGCAGTTCTTC. Its translation is CSASGLAGYNEQFF.

This clone has only a few counts. The chain joins TRBV12-3 or TRBV12-4 to TRBJ2-4, with 7 bases that match TRBD1. This CDR3 has 15 residues. Trimming removed 1 base from V and 8 bases from J; junction bases left unmatched: 8. CDR3 sequence (DNA): TGTGCCAGCAGTTTAGTTAGGGGGCACGTGGACATTCAGTACTTC. As protein: CASSLVRGHVDIQYF.

This clone was seen many times. The chain links TRBV24-1 to TRBJ2-7; 9 nucleotides match TRBD1. This CDR3 region has 16 residues. Germline-derived CDR1 and CDR2 are KGHDR and SFDVKD. Germline trimming cut 4 bases from V and 4 bases from J; bases unmatched to any gene: 10. DNA of the CDR3: TGTGCCACCAGTGACTTCAGGGGACAGGGAAAGTACGAGCAGTACTTC. It yields the protein CATSDFRGQGKYEQYF.

This clone has a count of ten or more. This chain links TRBV11-3 with TRBJ1-1; D may be TRBD1 (5 bases). V gave up 4 bases and J gave up 3 bases, with 12 bases separating them. The CDR3 has 14 residues. CDR1 is SGHNT, CDR2 YENEEA, per germline. The DNA of the CDR3 is TGTGCCAGCAGCTCCTGGGGGGTAGACACTGAAGCTTTCTTT. Its translation is CASSSWGVDTEAFF.

This clone has only a few counts. This may stem from a read error, because a much larger clone lies one nucleotide away. This chain joins TRBV11-2 and TRBJ1-1; TRBD1 might be the D (5 bases). The CDR3 has 14 amino acids. CDR1 and CDR2 (germline): SGHAT, FQNNGV. V was shortened by 5 bases and J by 3 bases, with 13 bases between the two germline ends. CDR3 sequence (DNA): TGTGCCAGCAGCCACAGGTGTTCGGACACTGAAGCTTTCTTT. It specifies CASSHRCSDTEAFF.

This clone was counted many times. The chain recombines TRBV5-1 with TRBJ1-2; 11 nucleotides line up with TRBD1. The length of the CDR3 is 14 residues. V trimming: 4 bases; J trimming: 4 bases; junction bases outside the gene matches: 3. Per germline, CDR1 SGHRS and CDR2 YFSETQ. CDR3 nucleotides: TGCGCCAGCAGCACCGGACAGGGGGCCTATGGCTACACCTTC. Its translation: CASSTGQGAYGYTF.

Concerning this clone itself: A much bigger clone sits one base away, suggesting this may be a read error. CDR3 coding DNA: TGTGCCAGCAGCTTAAGTGGGGTGCGAGGCCAAGAGACCCAGTACTTC. Its translation: CASSLSGVRGQETQYF. The chain recombines TRBV7-2 with TRBJ2-5; D call uncertain. Trimming took 2 bases from V and 1 from J, leaving 14 bases between them. Germline CDR1 reads SGHTA; CDR2 reads FQGNSA. The CDR3 has 16 amino acids.

This clone occurred many times. The CDR3 region has the DNA TGCGCCAGCACGCCTAGCGTAAGCACAGATACGCAGTATTTT. This encodes CASTPSVSTDTQYF. The chain has TRBV10-2 and TRBJ2-3; TRBD2 is a possible D gene (6 bases). The ends were cut back, 7 bases at V and 0 bases at J, with 11 bases in the middle. Per the germline V gene, CDR1 is WSHSY and CDR2 is SAAADI. CDR3 length equals 14 residues.

This clone was observed many times. The V and J genes are TRBV4-1 and TRBJ2-1, with D possibly matching TRBD2 (6 bases). The CDR3 sequence is 15 residues long. V was shortened by 6 bases and J by 0 bases, with 12 bases between the two germline ends. Germline assignment: CDR1 MGHRA and CDR2 YSYEKL. CDR3 nucleotides: TGCGCCAGCAGGCTACGGCGGGACTCCTACAATGAGCAGTTCTTC. Translating it yields CASRLRRDSYNEQFF.

Only a few counts were recorded for this clone. The chain has TRBV20-1 and TRBJ2-7; perhaps TRBD2 as D (6 bases). This CDR3 has 12 residues. CDR1 DFQATT and CDR2 SNEGSKA come from the germline V gene (reference sequence). Trimming removed 1 base from V and 2 bases from J, with 6 bases in between. The DNA of the CDR3 is TGCAGTGCTAGAGGACTAGCCTACGAGCAGTACTTC. Translating gives CSARGLAYEQYF.

This chain links TRBV30 with TRBJ1-4; the D is unclear. This CDR3 spans 13 amino acids. Germline CDR1 and CDR2: GTSNPN and SVGIG (reference sequence). The germline V and J ends were trimmed by 3 bases and 0 bases, with 5 bases remaining between them. The CDR3 nucleotides read TGTGCCTGGAGAGGTGCAACTAATGAAAAACTGTTTTTT. It is translated as CAWRGATNEKLFF. Based on the CDR3 plus reference TRBV30 and TRBJ1-4, the full variable domain is SQTIHQWPATLVQPVGSPLSLECTVEGTSNPNLYWYRQAAGRGLQLLFYSVGIGQISSEVPQNLSASRPQDRQFILSSKKLLLSDSGFYLCAWRGATNEKLFFGSGTQLSVL.

This clone was found a few times. A much larger clonotype is one base distant, so this may be a read error. This chain uses TRBV2 with TRBJ1-4; D unresolved. Germline loops: CDR1 SNHLY, CDR2 FYNNEI. V was pared by 7 bases and J by 3 bases, with 6 bases between. CDR3 size: 12 residues. CDR3 sequence reads: CASMGANEKLFF. The CDR3 nucleotides read TGTGCCAGCATGGGCGCTAATGAAAAACTGTTTTTT. The full variable domain, in which reference TRBV2 and TRBJ1-4 provide the parts outside the CDR3, is EPEVTQTPSHQVTQMGQEVILRCVPISNHLYFYWYRQILGQKVEFLVSFYNNEISEKSEIFDDQFSVERPDGSNFTLKIRSTKLEDSAMYFCASMGANEKLFFGSGTQLSVL.

The chain employs TRBV28 and TRBJ2-1; tentatively, D is TRBD1 or TRBD2 (5 bases each). Per germline, CDR1 MDHEN and CDR2 SYDVKM. The CDR3 has 14 residues. Trimming shortened V by 5 bases and J by 9 bases, and 17 bases separated the two germline ends. CDR3 amino acids: CASSVPLGEPEQFF. CDR3 coding DNA: TGTGCCAGCAGTGTACCTCTGGGGGAGCCTGAGCAGTTCTTC.